This T cell receptor (beta chain) was observed in a study of metastatic and nonmetastatic thyroid tumors. Nobody among the patients had been given any treatment before thyroid surgery. This clone was observed a few times. TCRdb called clones again from the PCR reads with MiXCR. The sample carries 64,000 or so clones, about 16% recorded once. V lost 2 bases and J 7 bases, leaving 9 bases between the germline ends. This CDR3 is 12 amino acids long. Germline V gene lookup returns CDR1 LNHDA and CDR2 SQIVND (reference sequence). This sequence originates from a male donor with papillary thyroid cancer or a benign thyroid nodule (not recorded which). Some clones in this sample may be carry-over from other donors' samples. The V call is TRBV19, the J call TRBJ2-7; D perhaps matches TRBD2 (5 bases). Sequenced material: blood. CDR3 region: CASSIRGREQYF. CDR3 DNA sequence: TGTGCCAGTAGTATACGAGGGCGGGAGCAGTACTTC. The whole variable domain, filled in from reference TRBV19 and TRBJ2-7, reads DGGITQSPKYLFRKEGQNVTLSCEQNLNHDAMYWYRQDPGQGLRLIYYSQIVNDFQKGDIAEGYSVSREKKESFPLTVTSAQKNPTAFYLCASSIRGREQYFGPGTRLTVT.